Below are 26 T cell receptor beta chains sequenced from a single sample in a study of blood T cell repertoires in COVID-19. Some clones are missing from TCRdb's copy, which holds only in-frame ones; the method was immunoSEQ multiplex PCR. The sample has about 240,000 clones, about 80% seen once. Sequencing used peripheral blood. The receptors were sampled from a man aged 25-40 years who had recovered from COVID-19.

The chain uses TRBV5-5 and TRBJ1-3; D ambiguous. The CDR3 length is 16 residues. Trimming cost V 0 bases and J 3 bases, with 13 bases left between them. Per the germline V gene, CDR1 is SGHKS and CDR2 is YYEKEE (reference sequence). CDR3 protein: CASSLGPLGSGNTIYF. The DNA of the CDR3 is TGTGCCAGCAGCTTGGGGCCGTTAGGGAGTGGAAACACCATATATTTT.

The CDR3 DNA reads as TGTGCCAGCAGCTTTAGGTGGGACAGGTCCACCGGGGAGCTGTTTTTT. Amino acid sequence: CASSFRWDRSTGELFF. This chain uses TRBV7-8 with TRBJ2-2; 8 bases line up with TRBD1. The CDR3 length is 16 residues. The J segment lost 4 bases and the V segment lost 3 bases, leaving 7 bases of the junction unmatched. Germline assignment: CDR1 SGHVS and CDR2 FQNEAQ. The complete variable domain, with remaining parts taken from reference TRBV7-8 and TRBJ2-2, reads GAGVSQSPRYKVAKRGQDVALRCDPISGHVSLFWYQQALGQGPEFLTYFQNEAQLDKSGLPSDRFFAERPEGSVSTLKIQRTQQEDSAVYLCASSFRWDRSTGELFFGEGSRLTVL.

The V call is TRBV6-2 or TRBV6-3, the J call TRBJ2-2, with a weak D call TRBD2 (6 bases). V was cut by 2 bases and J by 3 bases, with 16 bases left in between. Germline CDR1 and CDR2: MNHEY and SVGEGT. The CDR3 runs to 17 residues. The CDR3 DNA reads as TGTGCCAGCAGTTACCCGAAGGAGGGGCGCGACACCGGGGAGCTGTTTTTT. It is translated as CASSYPKEGRDTGELFF.

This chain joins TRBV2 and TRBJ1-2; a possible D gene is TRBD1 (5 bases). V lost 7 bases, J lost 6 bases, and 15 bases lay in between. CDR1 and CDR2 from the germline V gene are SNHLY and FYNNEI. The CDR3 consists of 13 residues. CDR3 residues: CASIMGRENGYTF. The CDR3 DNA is TGTGCCAGCATAATGGGCAGGGAAAATGGCTACACCTTC.

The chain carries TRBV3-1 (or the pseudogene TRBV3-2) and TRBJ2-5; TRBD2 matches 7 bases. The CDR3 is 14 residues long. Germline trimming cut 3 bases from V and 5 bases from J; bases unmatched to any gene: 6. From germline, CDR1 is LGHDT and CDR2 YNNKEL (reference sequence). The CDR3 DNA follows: TGTGCCAGCAGCCAGGGGACTAATGAGGAGACCCAGTACTTC. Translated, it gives CASSQGTNEETQYF.

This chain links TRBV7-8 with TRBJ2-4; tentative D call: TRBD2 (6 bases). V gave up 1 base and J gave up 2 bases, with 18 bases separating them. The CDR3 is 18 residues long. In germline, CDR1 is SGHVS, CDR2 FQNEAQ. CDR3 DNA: TGTGCCAGCAGCTTAGGGGCCCATGTTGCGGGGTCCAAAAACATTCAGTACTTC. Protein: CASSLGAHVAGSKNIQYF.

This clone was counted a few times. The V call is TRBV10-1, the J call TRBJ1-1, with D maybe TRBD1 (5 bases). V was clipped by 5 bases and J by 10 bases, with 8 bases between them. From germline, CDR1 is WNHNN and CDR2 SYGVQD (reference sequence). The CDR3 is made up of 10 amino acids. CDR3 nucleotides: TGCGCCAGCAGTCCCGGGGGAGCTTTCTTT. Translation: CASSPGGAFF.

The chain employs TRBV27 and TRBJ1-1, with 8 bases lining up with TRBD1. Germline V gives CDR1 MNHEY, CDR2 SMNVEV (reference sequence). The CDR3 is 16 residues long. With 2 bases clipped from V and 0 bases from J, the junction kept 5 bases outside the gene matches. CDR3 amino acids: CASSLGRGRVNTEAFF. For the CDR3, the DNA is TGTGCCAGCAGTTTAGGCAGGGGGCGGGTGAACACTGAAGCTTTCTTT.

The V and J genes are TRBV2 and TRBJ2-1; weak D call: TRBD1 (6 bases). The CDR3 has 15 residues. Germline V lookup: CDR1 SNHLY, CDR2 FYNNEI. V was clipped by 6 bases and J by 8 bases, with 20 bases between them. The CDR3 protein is CASSDTGFLGDEQFF. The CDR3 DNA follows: TGTGCCAGCAGCGACACAGGGTTCCTCGGCGATGAGCAGTTCTTC. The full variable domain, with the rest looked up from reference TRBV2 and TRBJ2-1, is EPEVTQTPSHQVTQMGQEVILRCVPISNHLYFYWYRQILGQKVEFLVSFYNNEISEKSEIFDDQFSVERPDGSNFTLKIRSTKLEDSAMYFCASSDTGFLGDEQFFGPGTRLTVL.

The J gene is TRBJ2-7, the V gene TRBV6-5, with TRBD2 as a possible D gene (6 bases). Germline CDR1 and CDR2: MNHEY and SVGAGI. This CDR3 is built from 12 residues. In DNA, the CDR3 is TGTGCTAGTAGCGGAACCTCCTACGAGCAGTACTTC. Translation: CASSGTSYEQYF.

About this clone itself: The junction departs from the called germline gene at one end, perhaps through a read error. The CDR3 loop reads CATSAADYGYTF. The CDR3 bases are TGTGCCACCAGTGCGGCCGACTATGGCTACACCTTC. The chain carries TRBV28 and TRBJ1-2; unclear D gene. The CDR3 loop spans 12 amino acids. In germline, CDR1 is MDHEN, CDR2 SYDVKM.

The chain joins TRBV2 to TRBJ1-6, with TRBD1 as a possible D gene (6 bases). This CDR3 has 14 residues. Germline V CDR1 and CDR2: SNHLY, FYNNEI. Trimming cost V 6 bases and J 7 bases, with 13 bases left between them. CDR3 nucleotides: TGTGCCAGCAGATACAGGGTAGAGAATTCACCCCTCCACTTT. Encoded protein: CASRYRVENSPLHF.

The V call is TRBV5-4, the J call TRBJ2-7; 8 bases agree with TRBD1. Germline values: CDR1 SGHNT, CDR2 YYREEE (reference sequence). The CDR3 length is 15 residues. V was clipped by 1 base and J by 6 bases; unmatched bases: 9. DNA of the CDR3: TGTGCCAGCAGCTTGTCCAGGACAGGGTTTGGCGAGCAGTACTTC. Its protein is CASSLSRTGFGEQYF.

CDR3: CASSVDRAGEYEQYF. The CDR3 DNA reads as TGTGCCAGCAGCGTAGACAGAGCGGGGGAGTACGAGCAGTACTTC. The chain is built from TRBV9 and TRBJ2-7; TRBD2 agrees at 8 bases. The CDR3 is made up of 15 amino acids. The germline V gene has CDR1 SGDLS and CDR2 YYNGEE. With 0 bases clipped from V and 4 bases from J, the junction kept 6 bases outside the gene matches.

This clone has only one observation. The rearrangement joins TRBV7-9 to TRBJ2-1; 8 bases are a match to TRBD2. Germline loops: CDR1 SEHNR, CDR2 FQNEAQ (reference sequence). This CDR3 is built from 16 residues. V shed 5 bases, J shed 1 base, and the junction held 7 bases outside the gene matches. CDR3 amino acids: CASSRRGGLSYNEQFF. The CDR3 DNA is TGTGCCAGCAGCAGACGGGGGGGTCTATCCTACAATGAGCAGTTCTTC. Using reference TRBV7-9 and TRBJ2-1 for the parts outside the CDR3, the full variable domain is DTGVSQNPRHKITKRGQNVTFRCDPISEHNRLYWYRQTLGQGPEFLTYFQNEAQLEKSRLLSDRFSAERPKGSFSTLEIQRTEQGDSAMYLCASSRRGGLSYNEQFFGPGTRLTVL.

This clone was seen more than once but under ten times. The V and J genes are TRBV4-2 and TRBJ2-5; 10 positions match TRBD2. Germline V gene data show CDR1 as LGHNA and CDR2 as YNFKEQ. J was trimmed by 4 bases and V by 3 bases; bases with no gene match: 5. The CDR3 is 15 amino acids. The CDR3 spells CASSQERGGLETQYF. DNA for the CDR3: TGTGCCAGCAGCCAGGAGCGGGGGGGCCTAGAGACCCAGTACTTC.

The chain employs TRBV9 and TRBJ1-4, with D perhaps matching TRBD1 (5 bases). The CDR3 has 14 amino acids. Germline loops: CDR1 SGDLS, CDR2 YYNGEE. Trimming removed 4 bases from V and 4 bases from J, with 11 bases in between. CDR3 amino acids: CASSPGGDNEKLFF. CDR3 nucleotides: TGTGCCAGCAGCCCGGGAGGGGATAATGAAAAACTGTTTTTT.

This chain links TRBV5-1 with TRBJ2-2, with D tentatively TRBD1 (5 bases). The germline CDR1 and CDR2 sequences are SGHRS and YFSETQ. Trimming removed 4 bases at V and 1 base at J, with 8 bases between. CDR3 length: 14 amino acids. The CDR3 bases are TGCGCCAGCAGCCGTGGACAGAACACCGGGGAGCTGTTTTTT. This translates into CASSRGQNTGELFF.

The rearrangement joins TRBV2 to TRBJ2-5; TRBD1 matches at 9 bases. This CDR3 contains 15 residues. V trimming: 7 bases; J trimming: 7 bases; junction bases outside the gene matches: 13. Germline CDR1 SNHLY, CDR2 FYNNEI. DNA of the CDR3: TGTGCCAGCATTAGGGACAGGGTACACCTACGGACCCAGTACTTC. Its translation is CASIRDRVHLRTQYF.

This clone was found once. This CDR3 is CASSLTGDQPQHF. CDR3 DNA sequence: TGCGCCAGCAGCTTGACGGGGGATCAGCCCCAGCATTTT. The chain couples TRBV5-1 to TRBJ1-5; TRBD1 is a possible D gene (5 bases). This CDR3 has 13 amino acids. V was pared by 1 base and J by 5 bases, with 7 bases between. Germline V gives CDR1 SGHRS, CDR2 YFSETQ.

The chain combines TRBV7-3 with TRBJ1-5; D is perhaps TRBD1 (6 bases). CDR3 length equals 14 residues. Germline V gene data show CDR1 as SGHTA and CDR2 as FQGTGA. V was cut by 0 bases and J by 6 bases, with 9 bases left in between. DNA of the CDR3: TGTGCCAGCAGCTTAACGGGGGGGCTTCAGCCCCAGCATTTT. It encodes CASSLTGGLQPQHF.

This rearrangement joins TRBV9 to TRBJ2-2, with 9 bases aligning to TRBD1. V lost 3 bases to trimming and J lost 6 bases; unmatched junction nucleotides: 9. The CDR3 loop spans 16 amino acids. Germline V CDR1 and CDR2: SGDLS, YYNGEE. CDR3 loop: CASSAPGQGPPGELFF. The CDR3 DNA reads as TGTGCCAGCAGCGCACCGGGACAGGGCCCACCCGGGGAGCTGTTTTTT.

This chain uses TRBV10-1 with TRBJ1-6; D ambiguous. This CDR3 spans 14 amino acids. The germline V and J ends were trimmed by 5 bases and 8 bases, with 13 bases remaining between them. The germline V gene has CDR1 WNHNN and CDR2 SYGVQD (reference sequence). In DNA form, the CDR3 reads TGCGCCAGCAGTTCAGACCCCAGCGATTCACCCCTCCACTTT. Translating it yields CASSSDPSDSPLHF.

The CDR3, as DNA: TGTGCCAGCAGGCAGAGGACTAGCGGGGAATACAATGAGCAGTTCTTC. Protein sequence: CASRQRTSGEYNEQFF. The J gene is TRBJ2-1, the V gene TRBV2; TRBD2 matches at 12 bases. The length of the CDR3 is 16 residues. The V segment lost 6 bases and the J segment 4 bases; nucleotides outside the gene matches: 7. Germline lookup yields CDR1 SNHLY and CDR2 FYNNEI. Looking up the rest from reference TRBV2 and TRBJ2-1 gives the full variable domain: EPEVTQTPSHQVTQMGQEVILRCVPISNHLYFYWYRQILGQKVEFLVSFYNNEISEKSEIFDDQFSVERPDGSNFTLKIRSTKLEDSAMYFCASRQRTSGEYNEQFFGPGTRLTVL.

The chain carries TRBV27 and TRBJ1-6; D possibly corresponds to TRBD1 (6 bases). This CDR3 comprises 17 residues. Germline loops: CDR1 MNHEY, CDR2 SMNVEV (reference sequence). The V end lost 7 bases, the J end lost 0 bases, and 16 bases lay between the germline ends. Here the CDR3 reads CASTKRGALSYNSPLHF. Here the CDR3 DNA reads TGTGCCAGCACTAAGCGGGGGGCGCTCTCCTATAATTCACCCCTCCACTTT.

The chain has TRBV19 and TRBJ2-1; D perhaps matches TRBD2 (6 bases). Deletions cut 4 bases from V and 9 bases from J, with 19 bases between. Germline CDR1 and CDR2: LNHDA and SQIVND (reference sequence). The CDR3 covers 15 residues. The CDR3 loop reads CASSTGLLGKSEQFF. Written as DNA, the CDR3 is TGTGCCAGTAGTACGGGACTCCTGGGAAAAAGTGAGCAGTTCTTC.